This T cell receptor beta chain appears in the sequencing data of a study of T cell repertoires in cytomegalovirus infection (dated by TCRdb to between 2019 and 2020). A note on the overall study: Peptide stimulations targeted recently identified HLA-C-restricted CMV epitopes, whose presentation resists viral immunomodulation, together with well-studied HLA-B-restricted epitopes. Donor HLA type was relevant to the analysis, as public TCR beta signatures indicated carriage of CMV infection together with the matching HLA type.

Per the germline V gene (reference sequence), LNHNV is the CDR1 and YYDKDF is the CDR2. A distance of 8 bases separates the germline ends of V and J, which lose 0 bases and 5 bases respectively. The CDR3 holds 15 amino acids from the cysteine to the phenylalanine. Here the CDR3 DNA is all that survives: 45 bases in frame from base 1. This clonotype was seen at least ten times. What this receptor recognizes is not known. Qualities for individual bases were not recorded, and no much larger clone is one base off. In light of the paper, this sample's treatment or condition label describes: in vitro stimulation with specific CMV peptide epitopes to enrich CMV-specific T cells. Overall study outcomes, separate from this receptor: In both this cohort and an independent cohort of over 350 donors, the cumulative frequency of public TCR beta family members distinguished carriers of CMV infection plus the relevant HLA type. In the ex vivo response, HLA-C-restricted CMV-specific TCR beta clonotypes were dominant, and in two of eight donors the single most frequent clonotype came from this HLA-C-restricted group.

Sequenced on an Illumina HiSeq 1500. TCRdb passed the public sequencing reads through fastp at Q25 and MiXCR, retaining productive beta sequences. Duplicate CDR3 protein sequences are folded into a single record with the most common DNA and genes. This sample holds roughly 920,000 distinct CDR3 sequences; roughly 30% were observed only once. Of the sample, about 14% is held by the ten largest clones. This receptor was taken from a human donor in good health (CMV status not recorded). Some clones in this sample may be carry-over from other donors' samples. The rearrangement joined TRBV15 to TRBJ1-6, with the identity of the D gene unclear. The sequencing here drew on cultured CD8+ T cells from PBMCs, taken from culture after CMV antigen stimulation. The CDR3 reads CATSRDTGDNSPLHF. The sequenced DNA: TGTGCCACCAGCAGAGATACCGGGGATAATTCACCCCTCCACTTT. The entire variable domain, with the stretches around the CDR3 drawn from the reference TRBV15 and TRBJ1-6 proteins, is DAMVIQNPRYQVTQFGKPVTLSCSQTLNHNVMYWYQQKSSQAPKLLFHYYDKDFNNEADTPDNFQSRRPNTSFCFLDIRSPGLGDTAMYLCATSRDTGDNSPLHFGNGTRLTVT.